This record covers a single T cell receptor (beta chain). From the 5' RACE reads, TCRdb called clonotypes with MiXCR, one entry per CDR3 protein. There are 500,000 to 600,000 distinct CDR3 sequences in the sample; about 20% occur only once, and 0.75% to 0.95% lies in the top ten. The data stem from a study of identical twins. Germline V gene sequence: CDR1 SQVTM, CDR2 ANQGSEA. Trimming pared 4 bases from V and 2 bases from J, leaving 13 bases between. The CDR3 extends over 14 amino acids. Separately, the same data were catalogued under a study of T cells expressing NK-cell markers. As that study records: Beta-chain profiling covered CD3+CD56+NKG2C+, CD3+CD56+NKG2C- and CD3+CD56-NKG2C+ sorted subsets. T cells sorted in several experiments were restricted to alpha-beta TCR T cells by an anti-gamma-delta TCR antibody. The HCMV specificity of the expanded NKG2C+ T cell clones stayed unresolved.

The chain couples TRBV29-1 to TRBJ2-3; tentative D call: TRBD1 (6 bases). Material for sequencing was CD4+ T cells sorted from blood. This TCR derives from a woman aged 18 to 35 in good health. This CDR3 reads CSVGGGPYTDTQYF. As DNA, the CDR3 is TGCAGCGTTGGAGGGGGTCCTTACACAGATACGCAGTATTTT.